The source of this TCR beta chain is a study of T cells in Graves' hyperthyroidism and ophthalmopathy. Findings and limits, study-wide: A model built on 13 V-J features separated ophthalmopathy from stable hyperthyroidism.

Concerning this clonotype: The antigen is undetermined.

CDR1 and CDR2 (germline): SGHTA, FQGTGA. Between the trimmed V and J ends, which lost 3 bases and 5 bases, there was a span of 11 bases. The CDR3 is 14 amino acids. Amplification yielded TCR beta CDR3 regions, with RNA transcripts as the source. RT-PCR in the first round (using the HTBI primer set) targeted the TCR CDR3. TCRdb re-called the multiplex PCR reads with MiXCR, one entry per CDR3 protein. The data hold fewer than 900,000 distinct CDR3 sequences, with around 17% observed a single time. The sample consisted of blood. The receptor's source is a man aged 18 to 29 with Graves' hyperthyroidism. This chain joins TRBV7-3 and TRBJ2-1, with D maybe TRBD1 (5 bases). The CDR3 DNA reads TGTGCCAGCAGCTTGGGGCACTGGGACAATGAGCAGTTCTTC. Translation gives CASSLGHWDNEQFF.